This T cell receptor (beta chain) was sequenced for a study of neurological immune-mediated disorders. At least ten counts were recorded for this clonotype. Its specificity is not known. Germline V gene data show CDR1 as MNHEY and CDR2 as SVGAGI. V was trimmed by 5 bases and J by 1 base, leaving 8 bases between them. This CDR3 has 13 amino acids. General study findings and limits: CDR3 amino acid sequences found in expanded clones were never shared across subjects, suggesting private repertoires in all groups.

The cDNA was generated by 5'RACE with 10-nucleotide random UMIs. TCRdb reanalysed the 5' RACE reads using MiXCR and keeps one entry per CDR3 protein. The sample lists some 48,000 distinct CDR3 sequences; just under 6% were seen once. Sequencing used CD4+ T cells from blood. The clonotype originates from a young woman with multiple sclerosis. The rearrangement links TRBV6-5 to TRBJ1-1, with D possibly being TRBD1 (6 bases). The CDR3 sequence: CASSADRNTEAFF. CDR3 bases: TGTGCCAGCAGTGCGGACAGGAACACTGAAGCTTTCTTT.